The 18 T cell receptor delta chains below come from one sample, sequenced in a study of gamma-delta chains in newborns, infants, children. With CATT, TCRdb re-called clones from the reads. Here the sample spans roughly 7,900 delta-chain clones, 3% to 4% being singletons. Specimen: blood. The receptors were sampled from a child who was a newborn, infant or young child, either healthy, febrile or measles-vaccinated (not recorded which).

In its sample, this clone was seen many times. This CDR3 is also generated by other DNA sequences in the sample. This chain uses TRDV2 with TRDJ3; 9 bases fit TRDD3. The CDR3 runs to 19 residues. V lost 1 base and J lost 0; bases outside the gene matches: 6. Germline CDR1 reads GEAIGNYY; CDR2 reads EKD. As DNA, the CDR3 is TGTGCCTGTGACACAGTTACTGGGGGACGCTCCTGGGACACCCGACAGATGTTTTTC. Its protein product is CACDTVTGGRSWDTRQMFF.

V usage is TRDV2 and J usage is TRDJ2; 7 bases align to TRDD3. There are 18 residues in the CDR3. V lost 0 bases and J lost 0; bases outside the gene matches: 9. Germline-derived CDR1 and CDR2 are GEAIGNYY and EKD. CDR3 residues: CACDTLGATSALTAQLFF. The CDR3 DNA follows: TGTGCCTGTGACACCCTGGGGGCTACTTCGGCTTTGACAGCACAACTCTTCTTT.

This clone turned up a few times. This clone may be a read error of a much larger clone one base away. Different DNA sequences within this sample yield the same CDR3. This sequence joins TRDV2 and TRDJ3; 11 nucleotides align to TRDD3. Losses at the gene ends were 1 base for V and 2 bases for J; bases not matched to a gene: 6. CDR1 and CDR2 from the germline V gene are GEAIGNYY and EKD. The length of the CDR3 is 19 residues. CDR3 region: CACDTAWGIRTWDTRQMFF. The CDR3 region has the DNA TGTGCCTGTGACACTGCTTGGGGGATACGCACCTGGGACACCCGACAGATGTTTTTC.

This clone is labeled as medium-sized. This chain connects TRDV2 to TRDJ1; D is uncertain. The CDR3 has 15 amino acids. CDR1 and CDR2 (germline): GEAIGNYY, EKD. V shed 0 bases and J shed 4 bases, with 14 bases lying between them. The CDR3 loop reads CACDTVTPRSDKLIF. CDR3 in DNA: TGTGCCTGTGACACCGTTACCCCCCGGAGCGATAAACTCATCTTT.

Regarding this clone: The TCRdb record carries a much larger clone's protein, which differs from this DNA's translation at residue 11; a read error is the likely cause, and the protein listed here is the DNA translation. The chain has TRDV2 and TRDJ3; 11 bases are a match to TRDD3. The CDR3 length is 17 residues. The V gene end was trimmed by 0 bases and the J gene end by 8 bases; junction bases not matched to a gene: 5. Germline loops: CDR1 GEAIGNYY, CDR2 EKD. CDR3 DNA sequence: TGTGCCTGTGACACCTACTGGGGGATATGGAACACCCGACAGATGTTTTTC. It is translated as CACDTYWGIWNTRQMFF.

This clone was seen at least ten times. The rearrangement uses TRDV2 and TRDJ3, with TRDD3 matching over 13 bases. The V and J ends lost 0 bases and 0 bases, in that order; junction bases with no gene match: 4. This CDR3 is built from 20 residues. The V gene's germline CDR1 is GEAIGNYY and CDR2 EKD. The CDR3 bases are TGTGCCTGTGACACCGCGGACTGGGGGATACGCTCCTGGGACACCCGACAGATGTTTTTC. This encodes CACDTADWGIRSWDTRQMFF.

By share, this clone counts as medium-sized. This sample includes further DNA sequences coding for the same CDR3. The chain combines TRDV2 with TRDJ3; 11 bases match TRDD3. This CDR3 comprises 19 residues. Trimming at V came to 0 bases and at J to 0 bases, leaving 3 bases not matched to a gene. The germline gives CDR1 GEAIGNYY, CDR2 EKD. The CDR3 is CACDTWGIRSSWDTRQMFF. CDR3 DNA sequence: TGTGCCTGTGACACCTGGGGGATACGGAGCTCCTGGGACACCCGACAGATGTTTTTC.

This clone was recorded many times. V usage is TRDV2 and J usage is TRDJ3; 11 nucleotides agree with TRDD3. The V and J ends lost 0 bases and 0 bases, in that order; junction bases with no gene match: 9. This CDR3 comprises 21 residues. CDR1 and CDR2 from the germline V gene are GEAIGNYY and EKD. CDR3 residues: CACDTVTGGYWSSWDTRQMFF. CDR3 DNA: TGTGCCTGTGACACCGTTACTGGGGGATATTGGAGCTCCTGGGACACCCGACAGATGTTTTTC.

This clone is medium-sized. The gene calls are TRDV2 and TRDJ3, with TRDD3 identical over 10 bases. V lost 0 bases and J lost 3; bases outside the gene matches: 1. Germline values: CDR1 GEAIGNYY, CDR2 EKD. The CDR3 sequence is 17 residues long. The CDR3 nucleotides are TGTGCCTGTGACACCTGGGGGATACTCTGGGACACCCGACAGATGTTTTTC. It is translated as CACDTWGILWDTRQMFF.

Many counts were recorded for this clone. Other DNA sequences in the sample encode the same CDR3. CDR3 sequence: CACDTWGISWSWDTRQMFF. As DNA, the CDR3 is TGTGCCTGTGACACCTGGGGGATTAGTTGGTCCTGGGACACCCGACAGATGTTTTTC. The chain has TRDV2 and TRDJ3; 8 nucleotides agree with TRDD3. This CDR3 is 19 amino acids long. V shed 0 bases and J 1 base; nucleotides not matched to a gene: 7. Germline CDR1 reads GEAIGNYY; CDR2 reads EKD.

This clone is medium-sized (0.01 to 0.1%) in the sample. The rearrangement joins TRDV2 to TRDJ3; TRDD3 matches 7 bases. The CDR3 totals 19 residues. CDR1 is GEAIGNYY, CDR2 EKD, per germline. V lost 1 base, J lost 0 bases, and 8 bases stayed unmatched. As DNA, the CDR3 is TGTGCCTGTGACACGTTACTGGGGACCAGCTCCTGGGACACCCGACAGATGTTTTTC. Translated, it gives CACDTLLGTSSWDTRQMFF.

For the V gene the call is TRDV2; the J gene has no call; the D call in the table, TRDD3, was not verified against the DNA. This CDR3 is built from 20 residues. In germline, CDR1 is GEAIGNYY, CDR2 EKD. CDR3 amino acids: CACDTPIGGYASWDTRQLFF. CDR3 DNA sequence: TGTGCCTGTGACACGCCCATTGGGGGATACGCGTCGTGGGACACCCGACAGTTGTTTTTC.

This clone appeared a few times. Possible read error: a much larger clone is one base away. Different DNA sequences within this sample yield the same CDR3. This chain uses TRDV2 with TRDJ3; TRDD3 matches 13 bases. Germline assignment: CDR1 GEAIGNYY and CDR2 EKD. CDR3 length: 20 amino acids. The V gene end was trimmed by 4 bases and the J gene end by 0 bases; junction bases not matched to a gene: 8. The CDR3 loop reads CACEKTGGYESSWDTRQMFF. CDR3 DNA sequence: TGTGCCTGTGAAAAGACTGGGGGATACGAGAGCTCCTGGGACACCCGACAGATGTTTTTC.

This clone rates as medium-sized. The same CDR3 arises from other DNA sequences in this sample as well. The chain recombines TRDV2 with TRDJ3; TRDD3 agrees at 7 bases. CDR3 length: 17 residues. The ends lost 0 bases at V and 2 bases at J; junction bases unmatched: 3. Germline CDR1 and CDR2: GEAIGNYY and EKD. This CDR3 is CACDTVLGTWDTRQMFF. The DNA for the CDR3 is TGTGCCTGTGACACCGTACTGGGGACCTGGGACACCCGACAGATGTTTTTC.

This clone is judged medium-sized. The chain couples TRDV2 to TRDJ2, with 9 bases identical to TRDD3. J was trimmed by 5 bases and V by 1 base; bases with no gene match: 4. The CDR3 is made up of 15 amino acids. Germline CDR1 GEAIGNYY, CDR2 EKD. The CDR3 here is CACDTGLGDTAQLFF. DNA for the CDR3: TGTGCCTGTGACACGGGGCTGGGGGATACAGCACAACTCTTCTTT.

This clone occurred a few times. A clone one base away is much larger, so this may be a read error. This sequence joins TRDV2 and TRDJ1, with 9 bases lining up with TRDD3. From germline, CDR1 is GEAIGNYY and CDR2 EKD. The CDR3 totals 15 residues. The CDR3 sequence: CACDTGDTHTDKLTF. The CDR3 nucleotides read TGTGCCTGTGACACCGGGGATACGCACACCGATAAACTCACCTTT.

About this clone: TCRdb's listed protein matches a much larger clone and diverges from this DNA's translation at residue 4, likely through a read error; the protein shown comes from the DNA. The chain combines TRDV2 with TRDJ3; 8 bases are a match to TRDD3. Losses at the gene ends were 4 bases for V and 0 bases for J; bases not matched to a gene: 7. This CDR3 spans 18 amino acids. Germline V gene sequence: CDR1 GEAIGNYY, CDR2 EKD. The chain's CDR3 is CACEPTGGFSWDTRQMFF. The CDR3 DNA is TGTGCCTGTGAGCCCACTGGGGGTTTCTCCTGGGACACCCGACAGATGTTTTTC.

This clone was detected only a few times. A much larger clone sits a single nucleotide away, making a read error possible. The chain couples TRDV2 to TRDJ3, with 8 bases lining up with TRDD3. The CDR3 is 19 amino acids. Germline CDR1 GEAIGNYY, CDR2 EKD. V lost 1 base and J lost 2; bases outside the gene matches: 9. Here the CDR3 reads CACDTYWGPSPWDTRQMFF. The CDR3 nucleotides are TGTGCCTGTGACACGTACTGGGGGCCGAGCCCCTGGGACACCCGACAGATGTTTTTC.